These 10 T cell receptor beta chains came from one sample sequenced in a study of spatial heterogeneity in lung cancer. Study findings and constraints: Tumors with more nonsynonymous mutations had more expanded intratumoral alpha and beta TCRs.

These receptors have no known antigen. TCRdb ran MiXCR on the 5' RACE reads and lists one entry per CDR3 protein. Of more than 2,500 distinct CDR3 sequences listed, around 50% are singletons. Specified time point: sample taken at primary tumor resection. The material sequenced was lung tumor tissue, taken at surgery. These receptor sequences come from a male donor with early-stage non-small cell lung cancer.

The rearrangement links TRBV2 to TRBJ1-2; 9 nucleotides line up with TRBD1. There are 12 residues in the CDR3. Unmatched junction bases numbered 3, after V lost 6 bases and J lost 7 bases. Germline V gene lookup returns CDR1 SNHLY and CDR2 FYNNEI. The CDR3 spells CASRGTGSGYTF. CDR3 bases: TGTGCCAGCAGGGGGACAGGGTCTGGCTACACCTTC.

This clonotype was picked up one time. The rearrangement links TRBV29-1 to TRBJ1-5, with D possibly matching TRBD1 (6 bases). The germline V and J ends were trimmed by 5 bases and 5 bases, with 13 bases remaining between them. CDR1 and CDR2 from the germline V gene are SQVTM and ANQGSEA. The CDR3 consists of 13 residues. The chain's CDR3 is CSVIQGRDQPQHF. Here the CDR3 DNA reads TGCAGCGTTATACAGGGCCGGGATCAGCCCCAGCATTTT.

By share, this clonotype ranks as medium-sized. This chain connects TRBV24-1 to TRBJ1-1; D not resolved. The germline V and J ends were trimmed by 0 bases and 0 bases, with 4 bases remaining between them. Germline V gene data show CDR1 as KGHDR and CDR2 as SFDVKD. This CDR3 is 14 amino acids long. The CDR3 loop reads CATSDLRLNTEAFF. The CDR3 DNA sequence: TGTGCCACCAGTGATTTGCGGCTGAACACTGAAGCTTTCTTT.

This clonotype has a handful of counts. The chain employs TRBV28 and TRBJ2-7; 10 nucleotides line up with TRBD1. From germline, CDR1 is MDHEN and CDR2 SYDVKM. The CDR3 is 16 amino acids. V was pared by 5 bases and J by 2 bases, with 9 bases of the junction left unmatched. The CDR3 loop is CASSLPGTGDTYEQYF. CDR3 nucleotides: TGTGCCAGCAGTCTCCCCGGGACAGGGGACACCTACGAGCAGTACTTC.

This clonotype was counted between two and nine times. The chain is built from TRBV29-1 and TRBJ2-1; 8 bases are shared with TRBD2. Germline lookup yields CDR1 SQVTM and CDR2 ANQGSEA. CDR3 length equals 16 residues. V was clipped by 3 bases and J by 4 bases; unmatched bases: 11. The CDR3 DNA is TGCAGCGTTGACAAGACCGGTAGCGGGGCTTACAATGAGCAGTTCTTC. Translated, it gives CSVDKTGSGAYNEQFF.

This clonotype has only one observation. The J gene is TRBJ1-6, the V gene TRBV11-2; D not certain. V lost 5 bases and J 6 bases, leaving 14 bases between the germline ends. From germline, CDR1 is SGHAT and CDR2 FQNNGV. The CDR3 totals 15 residues. CDR3 DNA sequence: TGTGCCAGCAGCCCCGAGGGTTATCTTAATTCACCCCTCCACTTT. Protein product: CASSPEGYLNSPLHF.

V usage is TRBV15 and J usage is TRBJ2-3, with TRBD2 identical over 7 bases. CDR1 is LNHNV, CDR2 YYDKDF, per germline (reference sequence). CDR3 length equals 16 residues. Trimming cost V 2 bases and J 10 bases; bases outside gene matches: 15. The CDR3 DNA reads TGTGCCACCAGCAGACAGACCGGGACTAAGGTTTTGGCGCAGTATTTT. Protein sequence: CATSRQTGTKVLAQYF.

The chain employs TRBV20-1 and TRBJ2-3; 10 nucleotides agree with TRBD2. The ends lost 2 bases at V and 4 bases at J; junction bases unmatched: 15. The CDR3 consists of 18 residues. Germline loops: CDR1 DFQATT, CDR2 SNEGSKA (reference sequence). Here the CDR3 reads CSARLLSGGAVFADTQYF. CDR3 nucleotide sequence: TGCAGTGCTAGACTTCTCAGCGGGGGGGCCGTCTTCGCAGATACGCAGTATTTT.

The chain combines TRBV7-2 with TRBJ2-5, with 10 bases identical to TRBD2. The CDR3 consists of 17 residues. Per germline, CDR1 SGHTA and CDR2 FQGNSA. Trimming cost V 1 base and J 1 base; bases outside gene matches: 6. The CDR3 sequence: CASSLVLLAGFQETQYF. CDR3 nucleotides: TGTGCCAGCAGCTTAGTACTACTAGCGGGGTTCCAAGAGACCCAGTACTTC.

This clonotype was counted only a few times. This chain uses TRBV5-4 with TRBJ2-7; D is ambiguous. Looked up from germline, CDR1 is SGHNT and CDR2 is YYREEE (reference sequence). The V gene lost 6 bases and the J gene lost 4 bases, with 11 bases spanning the gap. The CDR3 has 12 residues. CDR3 nucleotide sequence: TGTGCCAGCATCCCCCGTGGGTACGAGCAGTACTTC. Translated, it gives CASIPRGYEQYF.